This T cell receptor beta chain was captured by sequencing in a study of T-cell reconstitution after alpha-beta-depleted transplantation in children (TCRdb year 2016). Study-wide context: The study quantitatively tracked T-cell immune reconstitution after TCRalphabeta/CD19-depleted allogeneic hematopoietic cell transplantation in children using TCR repertoire profiling. Findings and caveats that apply to the study as a whole: Hyperexpanded clone frequencies declined over subsequent months; after one year, T-cell counts and TCRbeta diversity were mostly attributed to newly produced T cells. Apparently early alphabetaT-cell count recovery about two months after transplant reportedly relied on only several hundred rapidly expanded clones derived from non-depleted graft cells. The high TCRbeta diversity at day 60 in some patients was ascribed to recipient T cells and intrathymic progenitors that had survived conditioning.

The treatment or condition label of this sample denotes: allogeneic hematopoietic cell transplantation with graft depleted of TCRalphabeta T cells and CD19 B cells. TCRalphabeta/CD19-depleted allogeneic hematopoietic cell grafts were given to the transplant recipients, all of whom were children. The sample holds a few counts of this clonotype. Its antigen has not been determined. Per-base quality was not reported, and no clone a single base away is much larger than it. The library was built by means of PCR. Sequenced using an Illumina HiSeq 2500. TCR library preparation used molecular barcoding, with unique molecular identifiers applied to normalize quantification of the TCRbeta repertoire. The public sequencing data were trimmed at Q25 with fastp and processed into clonotypes with MiXCR by TCRdb, which kept only in-frame beta chains. Entries are consolidated by CDR3 protein sequence, retaining the most common genes and DNA. The sample records 900,000 or so distinct CDR3 sequences, approximately 15% of which are singletons. About 5% of the sample goes to the ten largest clones.

CDR1 and CDR2 were assigned from the germline V gene as SNHLY and FYNNEI. The CDR3 measures 13 amino acids from cysteine to phenylalanine. Only the CDR3 DNA stays, 39 bases, in frame from base 1. Trimming removed 8 bases from V and 5 bases from J, leaving 13 bases between the germline ends. The sequenced sample was PBMCs, mostly from graft donor cells, obtained 360 days after TCRalphabeta/CD19-depleted stem cell transplant. The rearrangement combines TRBV2 with TRBJ2-1; the D gene is possibly TRBD1, with 6 bases matching. The sequence was collected from a male patient younger than 18 who had a stem cell transplant for acute lymphoblastic leukemia, so the T cells may come from the graft donor. CDR3 loop: CASGQITNNEQFF. The bases read TGTGCCAGCGGACAGATTACGAACAATGAGCAGTTCTTC.